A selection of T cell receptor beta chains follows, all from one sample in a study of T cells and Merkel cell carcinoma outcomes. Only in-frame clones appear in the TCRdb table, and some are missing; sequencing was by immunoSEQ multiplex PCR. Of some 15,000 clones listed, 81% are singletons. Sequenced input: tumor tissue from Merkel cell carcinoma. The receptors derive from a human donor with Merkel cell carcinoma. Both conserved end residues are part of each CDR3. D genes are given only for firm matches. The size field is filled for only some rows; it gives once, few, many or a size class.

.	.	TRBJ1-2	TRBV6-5	TGTGCCAGCAGTTACCAGGGAGGGTCCCACGGCTACACCTTC	CASSYQGGSHGYTF
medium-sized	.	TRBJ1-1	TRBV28	TGTGCCAGCAGTCCCGCGGACGGGGACACTGAAGCTTTCTTT	CASSPADGDTEAFF
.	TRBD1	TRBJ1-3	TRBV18	TGTGCCAGCTGGGACAGGGGAAACACCATATATTTT	CASWDRGNTIYF
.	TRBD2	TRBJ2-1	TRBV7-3	TGTGCCAGCAGCTTTTGGGGGGGGAATGAGCAGTTCTTC	CASSFWGGNEQFF
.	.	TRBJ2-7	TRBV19	TGTGCCAGTAGTATAGATCAATCCGGGAGCTACGAGCAGTACTTC	CASSIDQSGSYEQYF
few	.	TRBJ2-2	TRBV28	TGTGCCAGCCGACAGGAGTGGACCGGGGAGCTGTTTTTT	CASRQEWTGELFF
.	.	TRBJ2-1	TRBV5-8	TGTGCCAGCAGGTTACTGGGGAATGAGCAGTTCTTC	CASRLLGNEQFF
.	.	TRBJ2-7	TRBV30	TGTGCCTGGACGGGACTCCCCAATCTCGAGCAGTACTTC	CAWTGLPNLEQYF
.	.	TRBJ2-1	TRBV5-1	TGCGCCAGCAGCTTAAGAGGTCTGACGGACGGGGCCAATGAGCAGTTCTTC	CASSLRGLTDGANEQFF
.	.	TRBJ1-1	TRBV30	TGTGCCTGGAGTGTTGGAACCGCCGGGGGCACTGAAGCTTTCTTT	CAWSVGTAGGTEAFF
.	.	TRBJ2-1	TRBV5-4	TGTGCCAGCAGCTTTCTCAATGAGCAGTTCTTC	CASSFLNEQFF
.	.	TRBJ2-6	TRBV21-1	TGTGCCAGCAGCAAACGGTCTCGGACAGAATATGGTCCTGGGGCCAACGTCCTGATTTTC	CASSKRSRTEYGPGANVLIF
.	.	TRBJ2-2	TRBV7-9	TGTGCCAGCAGCCCGGGCCCCGGGGAGCTGTTTTTT	CASSPGPGELFF
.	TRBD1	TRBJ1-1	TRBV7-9	TGTGCCAGCAGCCGATCAGGGGGCACTGAAGCTTTCTTT	CASSRSGGTEAFF
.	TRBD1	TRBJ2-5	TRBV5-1	TGCGTCAGCAGCCCCAGGACAGGGGGAGAGACCCAGTACTTC	CVSSPRTGGETQYF
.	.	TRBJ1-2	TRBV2	TGTGCCAGCACCGCGCAGGGATATGGCTACACCTTC	CASTAQGYGYTF
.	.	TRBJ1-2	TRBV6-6	TGTGCCAGCAGTTACAGCGGGGTTACCTATGGCTACATCTTC	CASSYSGVTYGYIF
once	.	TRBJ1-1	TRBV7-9	TGTGCCAGCAGCCTGGGACAGAACACTGAAGCTTTCTTT	CASSLGQNTEAFF
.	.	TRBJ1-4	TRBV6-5	TGTGCCAGCAGTTACTCGAAGATCCACGAAAAACTGTTTTTT	CASSYSKIHEKLFF
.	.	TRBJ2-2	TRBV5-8	TGTGCCAGCAGCTTGGTACCTCATACGAACACCGGGGAGCTGTTTTTT	CASSLVPHTNTGELFF